Listed below are T cell receptor beta chains from one sample, sequenced in a study of T cell responses to AZD1222 COVID-19 vaccine. The protocol was immunoSEQ multiplex PCR, while the TCRdb copy is restricted to in-frame clones and leaves out a portion. The sample comprises some 140,000 clones, around four fifths of which are singletons, and 4.1% rests with the top ten. The sequencing here drew on peripheral blood, taken on day 0 of AZD1222 vaccination. The receptors stem from an adult in good health. The CDR3 runs from the conserved cysteine through the conserved F or W. Fields, in order: D gene, J gene, clone size, V gene, CDR3 protein, CDR3 DNA. The D gene is left open where the match is weak. Only some rows state a clone size, as once, few, many or a class for expanded clones.

d_call: TRBD1
j_call: TRBJ2-1
clone_size: -
v_call: TRBV28
cdr3_aa: CASSSLQGTHNEQFF
cdr3_nt: TGTGCCAGCAGTTCCTTACAGGGGACCCACAATGAGCAGTTCTTC

d_call: TRBD1
j_call: TRBJ2-7
clone_size: once
v_call: TRBV6-5
cdr3_aa: CASSYPRTGDYEQYF
cdr3_nt: TGTGCCAGCAGTTATCCCCGGACAGGGGACTACGAGCAGTACTTC

d_call: -
j_call: TRBJ1-2
clone_size: once
v_call: TRBV5-5
cdr3_aa: CASSRNTNYGYTF
cdr3_nt: TGTGCCAGCAGCCGGAATACTAACTATGGCTACACCTTC

d_call: -
j_call: TRBJ1-1
clone_size: -
v_call: TRBV3-1/TRBV3-2
cdr3_aa: CASSQRAGGDTEAFF
cdr3_nt: TGTGCCAGCAGCCAAAGGGCGGGTGGGGACACTGAAGCTTTCTTT

d_call: -
j_call: TRBJ2-7
clone_size: -
v_call: TRBV20-1
cdr3_aa: CSARSMYEQYF
cdr3_nt: TGCAGTGCAAGATCTATGTACGAGCAGTACTTC

d_call: TRBD1
j_call: TRBJ1-2
clone_size: -
v_call: TRBV5-1
cdr3_aa: CASSLVSGGHGYTF
cdr3_nt: TGCGCCAGCAGCTTGGTGTCAGGGGGGCATGGCTACACCTTC

d_call: -
j_call: TRBJ1-5
clone_size: -
v_call: TRBV7-9
cdr3_aa: CASRDNNQPQHF
cdr3_nt: TGTGCCAGCAGGGACAACAATCAGCCCCAGCATTTT

d_call: -
j_call: TRBJ1-1
clone_size: -
v_call: TRBV4-1
cdr3_aa: CASSQVPKNTEAFF
cdr3_nt: TGCGCCAGCAGCCAAGTCCCCAAGAACACTGAAGCTTTCTTT

d_call: -
j_call: TRBJ1-4
clone_size: once
v_call: TRBV7-6
cdr3_aa: CASSPPWHNEKLFF
cdr3_nt: TGTGCCAGCAGCCCCCCCTGGCATAATGAAAAACTGTTTTTT

d_call: -
j_call: TRBJ1-6
clone_size: -
v_call: TRBV6-5
cdr3_aa: CASTSDRPPNSPLHF
cdr3_nt: TGTGCCAGCACTTCCGACCGACCACCTAATTCACCCCTCCACTTT

d_call: TRBD2
j_call: TRBJ2-3
clone_size: -
v_call: TRBV19
cdr3_aa: CASSRTSGQTDTQYF
cdr3_nt: TGTGCCAGTAGTAGAACTAGCGGGCAAACAGATACGCAGTATTTT

d_call: -
j_call: TRBJ1-2
clone_size: -
v_call: TRBV15
cdr3_aa: CATSSPGSPSYGYTF
cdr3_nt: TGTGCCACCAGCAGCCCCGGGTCTCCCTCCTATGGCTACACCTTC

d_call: TRBD1
j_call: TRBJ1-2
clone_size: -
v_call: TRBV2
cdr3_aa: CASSNRDRGVGYTF
cdr3_nt: TGTGCCAGCAGTAACCGGGACAGGGGTGTTGGCTACACCTTC

d_call: -
j_call: TRBJ1-1
clone_size: few
v_call: TRBV7-9
cdr3_aa: CASSREWGNTEAFF
cdr3_nt: TGTGCCAGCAGCCGCGAGTGGGGGAACACTGAAGCTTTCTTT

d_call: TRBD2
j_call: TRBJ2-3
clone_size: once
v_call: TRBV7-7
cdr3_aa: CASSRLTSGGADTQYF
cdr3_nt: TGTGCTAGCAGCCGACTTACTAGCGGGGGGGCGGATACGCAGTATTTT

d_call: -
j_call: TRBJ2-5
clone_size: -
v_call: TRBV12-3/TRBV12-4
cdr3_aa: CASSFSGTETQYF
cdr3_nt: TGTGCCAGCAGTTTTTCGGGGACAGAGACCCAGTACTTC